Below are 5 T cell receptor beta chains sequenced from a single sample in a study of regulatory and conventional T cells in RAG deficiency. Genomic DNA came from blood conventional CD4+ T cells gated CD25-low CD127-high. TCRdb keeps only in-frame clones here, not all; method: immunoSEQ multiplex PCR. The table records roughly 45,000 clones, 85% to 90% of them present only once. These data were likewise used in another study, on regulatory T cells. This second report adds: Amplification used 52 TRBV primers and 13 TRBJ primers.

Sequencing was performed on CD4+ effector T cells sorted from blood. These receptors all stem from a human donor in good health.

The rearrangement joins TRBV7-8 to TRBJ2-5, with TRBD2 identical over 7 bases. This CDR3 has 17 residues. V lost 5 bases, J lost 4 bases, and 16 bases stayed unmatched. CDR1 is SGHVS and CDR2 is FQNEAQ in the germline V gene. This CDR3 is CASSLDIQRERGETQYF. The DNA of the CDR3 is TGTGCCAGCAGCCTAGACATCCAGCGGGAAAGGGGAGAGACCCAGTACTTC.

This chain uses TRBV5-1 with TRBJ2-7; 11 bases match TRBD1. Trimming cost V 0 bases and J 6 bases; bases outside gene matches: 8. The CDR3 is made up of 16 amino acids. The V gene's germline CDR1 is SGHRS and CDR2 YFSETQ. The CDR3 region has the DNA TGCGCCAGCAGCTTGGACATAGGACAGGGGGCATCCGAGCAGTACTTC. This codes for CASSLDIGQGASEQYF.

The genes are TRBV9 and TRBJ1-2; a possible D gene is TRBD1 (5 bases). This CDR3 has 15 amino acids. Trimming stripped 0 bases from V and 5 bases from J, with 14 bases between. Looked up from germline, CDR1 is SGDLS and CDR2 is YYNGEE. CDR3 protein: CASSVEDSFAYGYTF. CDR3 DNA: TGTGCCAGCAGCGTAGAAGACAGTTTTGCGTATGGCTACACCTTC.

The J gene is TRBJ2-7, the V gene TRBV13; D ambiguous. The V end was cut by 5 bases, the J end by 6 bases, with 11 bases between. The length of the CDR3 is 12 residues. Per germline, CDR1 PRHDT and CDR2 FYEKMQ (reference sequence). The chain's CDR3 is CASSPAWGEQYF. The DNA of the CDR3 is TGTGCCAGCAGCCCGGCCTGGGGCGAGCAGTACTTC.

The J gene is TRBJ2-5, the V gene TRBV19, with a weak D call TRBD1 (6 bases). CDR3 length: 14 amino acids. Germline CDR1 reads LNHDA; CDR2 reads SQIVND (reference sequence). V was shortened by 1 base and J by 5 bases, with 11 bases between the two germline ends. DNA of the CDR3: TGTGCCAGTAGTATAGCAGGGGCCAGGGAGACCCAGTACTTC. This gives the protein CASSIAGARETQYF.